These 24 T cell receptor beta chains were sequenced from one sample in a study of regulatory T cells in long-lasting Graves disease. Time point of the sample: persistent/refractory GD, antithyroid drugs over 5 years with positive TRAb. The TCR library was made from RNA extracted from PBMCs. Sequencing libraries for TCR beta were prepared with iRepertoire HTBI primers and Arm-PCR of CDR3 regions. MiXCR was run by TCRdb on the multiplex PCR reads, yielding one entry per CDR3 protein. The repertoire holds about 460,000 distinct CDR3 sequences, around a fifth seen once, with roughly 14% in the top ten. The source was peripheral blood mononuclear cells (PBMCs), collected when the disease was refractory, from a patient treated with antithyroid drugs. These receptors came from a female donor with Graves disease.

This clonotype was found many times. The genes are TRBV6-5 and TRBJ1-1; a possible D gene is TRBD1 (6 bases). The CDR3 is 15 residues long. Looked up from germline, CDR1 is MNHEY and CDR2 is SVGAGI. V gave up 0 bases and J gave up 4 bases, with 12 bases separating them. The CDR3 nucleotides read TGTGCCAGCAGTTACTCGGCGTACAGGGCCACTGAAGCTTTCTTT. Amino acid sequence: CASSYSAYRATEAFF.

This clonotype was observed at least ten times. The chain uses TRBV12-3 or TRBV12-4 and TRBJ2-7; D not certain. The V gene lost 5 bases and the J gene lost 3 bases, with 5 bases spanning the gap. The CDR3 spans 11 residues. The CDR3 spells CASSKRYEQYF. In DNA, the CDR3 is TGTGCCAGCAGTAAACGCTACGAGCAGTACTTC.

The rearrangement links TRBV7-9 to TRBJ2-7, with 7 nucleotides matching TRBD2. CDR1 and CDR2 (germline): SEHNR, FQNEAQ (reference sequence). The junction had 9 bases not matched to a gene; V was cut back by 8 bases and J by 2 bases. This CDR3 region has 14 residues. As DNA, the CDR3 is TGTGCCAGCGCCTGGGGGGGAGGCCCCTACGAGCAGTACTTC. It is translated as CASAWGGGPYEQYF.

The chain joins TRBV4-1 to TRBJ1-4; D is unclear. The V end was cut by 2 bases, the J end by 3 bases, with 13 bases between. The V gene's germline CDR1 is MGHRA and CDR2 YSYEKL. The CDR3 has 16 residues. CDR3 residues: CASSQPSGSANEKLFF. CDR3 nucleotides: TGCGCCAGCAGCCAACCCTCTGGATCAGCTAATGAAAAACTGTTTTTT.

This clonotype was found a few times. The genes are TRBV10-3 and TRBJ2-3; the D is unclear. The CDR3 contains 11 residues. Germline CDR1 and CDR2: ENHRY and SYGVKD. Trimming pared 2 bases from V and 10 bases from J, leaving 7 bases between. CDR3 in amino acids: CAISERVSQYF. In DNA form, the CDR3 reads TGTGCCATCAGTGAGCGAGTATCGCAGTATTTT.

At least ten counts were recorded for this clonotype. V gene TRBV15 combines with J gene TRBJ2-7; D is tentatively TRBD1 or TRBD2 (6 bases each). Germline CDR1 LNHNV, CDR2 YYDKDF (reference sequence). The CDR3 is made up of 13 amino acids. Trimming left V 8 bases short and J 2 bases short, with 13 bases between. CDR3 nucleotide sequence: TGTGCCACCGCGGGACACTTTACCTACGAGCAGTACTTC. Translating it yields CATAGHFTYEQYF. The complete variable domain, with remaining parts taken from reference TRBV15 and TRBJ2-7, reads DAMVIQNPRYQVTQFGKPVTLSCSQTLNHNVMYWYQQKSSQAPKLLFHYYDKDFNNEADTPDNFQSRRPNTSFCFLDIRSPGLGDTAMYLCATAGHFTYEQYFGPGTRLTVT.

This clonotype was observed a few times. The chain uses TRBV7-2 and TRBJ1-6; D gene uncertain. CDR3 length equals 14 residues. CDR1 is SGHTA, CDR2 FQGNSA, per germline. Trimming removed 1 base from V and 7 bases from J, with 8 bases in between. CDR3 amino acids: CASSLGSTNSPLHF. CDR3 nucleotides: TGTGCCAGCAGCTTAGGCAGTACCAATTCACCCCTCCACTTT.

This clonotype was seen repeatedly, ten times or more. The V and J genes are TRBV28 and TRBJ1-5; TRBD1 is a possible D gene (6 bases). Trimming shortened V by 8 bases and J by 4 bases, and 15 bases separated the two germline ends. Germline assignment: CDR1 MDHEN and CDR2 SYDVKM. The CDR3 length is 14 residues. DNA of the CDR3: TGTGCCAGCCTCCTCAGGGGCAGGAATCAGCCCCAGCATTTT. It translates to CASLLRGRNQPQHF. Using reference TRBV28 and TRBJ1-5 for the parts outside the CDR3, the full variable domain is DVKVTQSSRYLVKRTGEKVFLECVQDMDHENMFWYRQDPGLGLRLIYFSYDVKMKEKGDIPEGYSVSREKKERFSLILESASTNQTSMYLCASLLRGRNQPQHFGDGTRLSIL.

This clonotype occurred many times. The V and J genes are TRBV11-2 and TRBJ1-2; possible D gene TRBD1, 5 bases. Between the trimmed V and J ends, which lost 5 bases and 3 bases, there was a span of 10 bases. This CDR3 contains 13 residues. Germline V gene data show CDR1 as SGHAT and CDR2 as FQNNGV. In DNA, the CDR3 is TGTGCCAGCAGCCCCGGGGGTGACTATGGCTACACCTTC. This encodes CASSPGGDYGYTF.

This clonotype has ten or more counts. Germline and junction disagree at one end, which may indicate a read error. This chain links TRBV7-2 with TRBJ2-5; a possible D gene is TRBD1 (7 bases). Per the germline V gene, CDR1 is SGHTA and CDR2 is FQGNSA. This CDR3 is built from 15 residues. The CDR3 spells CASSSGGQYQETQYF. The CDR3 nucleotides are TGTGCCAGCAGCTCCGGGGGACAGTACCAGGAGACCCAGTACTTC.

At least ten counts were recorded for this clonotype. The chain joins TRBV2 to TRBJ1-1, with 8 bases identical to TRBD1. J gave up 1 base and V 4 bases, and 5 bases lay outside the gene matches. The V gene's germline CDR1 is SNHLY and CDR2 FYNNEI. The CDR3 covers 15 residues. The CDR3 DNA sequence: TGTGCCAGCAGTGGACCGGGACAGGAGAACACTGAAGCTTTCTTT. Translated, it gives CASSGPGQENTEAFF.

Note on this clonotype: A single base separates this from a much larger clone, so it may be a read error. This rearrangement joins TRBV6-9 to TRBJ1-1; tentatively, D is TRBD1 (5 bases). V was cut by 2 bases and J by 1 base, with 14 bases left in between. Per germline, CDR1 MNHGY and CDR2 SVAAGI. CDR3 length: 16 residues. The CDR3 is CASSYAGGSKNTEAFF. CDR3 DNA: TGTGCCAGCAGTTATGCTGGGGGGTCGAAGAACACTGAAGCTTTCTTT.

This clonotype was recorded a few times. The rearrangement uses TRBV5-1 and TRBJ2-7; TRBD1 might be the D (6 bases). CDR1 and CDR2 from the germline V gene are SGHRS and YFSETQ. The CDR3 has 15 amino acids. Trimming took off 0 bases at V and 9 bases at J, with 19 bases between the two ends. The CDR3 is CASSLDNRVLTRQYF. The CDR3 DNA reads TGCGCCAGCAGCTTGGACAACAGGGTCCTAACGCGGCAGTACTTC.

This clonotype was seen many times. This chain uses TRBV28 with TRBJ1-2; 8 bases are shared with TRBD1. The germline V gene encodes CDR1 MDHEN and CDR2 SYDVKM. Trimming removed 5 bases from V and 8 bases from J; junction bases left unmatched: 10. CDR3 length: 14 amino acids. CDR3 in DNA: TGTGCCAGCAGTATCACCGGACAGGGAGCGGGCTACACCTTC. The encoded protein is CASSITGQGAGYTF.

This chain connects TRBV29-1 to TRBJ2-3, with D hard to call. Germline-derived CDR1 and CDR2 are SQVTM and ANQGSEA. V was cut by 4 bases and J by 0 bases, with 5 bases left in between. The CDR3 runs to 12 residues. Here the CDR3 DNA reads TGCAGCGTTGGGAGAAGCACAGATACGCAGTATTTT. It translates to CSVGRSTDTQYF.

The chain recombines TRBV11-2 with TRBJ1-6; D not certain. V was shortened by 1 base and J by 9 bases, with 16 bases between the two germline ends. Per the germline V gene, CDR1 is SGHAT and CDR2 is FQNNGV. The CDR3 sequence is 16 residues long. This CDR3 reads CASSLVGRISGSPLHF. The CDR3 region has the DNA TGTGCCAGCAGCTTAGTGGGCAGAATCTCAGGTTCACCCCTCCACTTT.

The CDR3 region is CAWSVQAQQYF. The CDR3, as DNA: TGTGCCTGGAGTGTGCAGGCCCAGCAGTACTTC. V usage is TRBV30 and J usage is TRBJ2-7; no clear D gene. Trimming took 0 bases from V and 8 from J, leaving 8 bases between them. Germline V gene sequence: CDR1 GTSNPN, CDR2 SVGIG (reference sequence). The CDR3 length is 11 residues.

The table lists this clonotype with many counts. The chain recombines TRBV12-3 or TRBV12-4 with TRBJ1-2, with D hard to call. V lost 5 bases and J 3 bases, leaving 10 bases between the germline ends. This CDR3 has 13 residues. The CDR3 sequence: CASSRNQDYGYTF. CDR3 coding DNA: TGTGCCAGCAGTCGGAATCAGGACTATGGCTACACCTTC.

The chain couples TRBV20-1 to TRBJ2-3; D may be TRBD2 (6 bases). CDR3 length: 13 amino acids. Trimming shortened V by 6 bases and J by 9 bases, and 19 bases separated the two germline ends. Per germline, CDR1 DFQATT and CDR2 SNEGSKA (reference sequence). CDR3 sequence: CSAPMRGGWTQYF. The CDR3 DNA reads TGCAGTGCCCCCATGCGGGGAGGATGGACGCAGTATTTT.

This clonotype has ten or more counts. DNA for the CDR3: TGTGCCAGCAACATAAATGCAAGGGGCCGCAAAGCATTCTATAGCAATCAGCCCCAGCATTTT. It is translated as CASNINARGRKAFYSNQPQHF. This rearrangement joins TRBV12-3 or TRBV12-4 to TRBJ1-5; tentatively, D is TRBD1 (5 bases). This CDR3 is built from 21 residues. V was cut by 7 bases and J by 0 bases, with 31 bases left in between.

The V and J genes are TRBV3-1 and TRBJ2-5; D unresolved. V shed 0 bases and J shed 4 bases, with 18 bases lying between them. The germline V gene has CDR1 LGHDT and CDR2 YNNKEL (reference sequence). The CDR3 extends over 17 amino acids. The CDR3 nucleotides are TGTGCCAGCAGCCAAGATCTGCCTAAGACTGATGGAGAGACCCAGTACTTC. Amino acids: CASSQDLPKTDGETQYF.

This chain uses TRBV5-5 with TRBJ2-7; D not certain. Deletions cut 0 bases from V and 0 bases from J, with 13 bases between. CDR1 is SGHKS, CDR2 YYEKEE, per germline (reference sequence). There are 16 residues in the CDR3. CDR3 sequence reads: CASSLVGLPFSYEQYF. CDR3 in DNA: TGTGCCAGCAGCTTGGTAGGGCTTCCTTTCTCCTACGAGCAGTACTTC.

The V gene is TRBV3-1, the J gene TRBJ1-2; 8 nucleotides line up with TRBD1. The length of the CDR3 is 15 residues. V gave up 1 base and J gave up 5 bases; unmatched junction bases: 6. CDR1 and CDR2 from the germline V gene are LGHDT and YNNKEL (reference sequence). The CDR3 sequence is CASSQAETGEYGYTF. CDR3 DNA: TGTGCCAGCAGCCAAGCCGAGACAGGGGAATATGGCTACACCTTC.

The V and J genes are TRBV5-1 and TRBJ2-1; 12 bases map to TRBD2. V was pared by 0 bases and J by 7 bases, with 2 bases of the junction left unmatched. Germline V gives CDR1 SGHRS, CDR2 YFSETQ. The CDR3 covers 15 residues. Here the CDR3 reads CASSLVTSGGNEQFF. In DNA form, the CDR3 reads TGCGCCAGCAGCTTGGTTACTAGCGGGGGGAATGAGCAGTTCTTC.